The following is a T cell receptor (beta chain) sequence with its context. Its antigen is as yet unknown. The sample comes from a study of cytomegalovirus exposure and HLA in healthy donors. About the research overall: Within an early data release were about 80 million unique TCRs drawn from HLA-typed donors.

The PCR employed 60 Vbeta primers together with 13 Jbeta primers. The data were produced by immunoSEQ multiplex PCR, yet TCRdb's version contains in-frame clones alone and is incomplete. The sample includes around 130,000 clones, around 85% of them seen just once. Findings and limits, study-wide: A missense DCLRE1C variant was associated with V- and J-gene trimming of TCR beta chains in a later analysis, and an independent cohort replicated the association. Among TCR sequences, most were rare, though some public TCRs appeared in many donors. Judged likely to be a sequencing artifact was a cluster of highly shared sequence variants.

CDR1 is SGHTA and CDR2 is FQGTGA in the germline V gene. The trim removed 7 bases at V and 0 bases at J, leaving 12 bases unmatched. The CDR3 runs to 17 residues. The gene calls are TRBV7-3 and TRBJ1-5; 7 nucleotides align to TRBD1. The TCR originated in a boy younger than 18 in good health and CMV-seronegative. Sample: PBMCs. CDR3 region: CASTGDRAPISNQPQHF. In nucleotides, the CDR3 is TGTGCCAGCACCGGCGACAGGGCCCCCATTAGCAATCAGCCCCAGCATTTT.